This T cell receptor (beta chain) is from a study of T cells after yellow fever vaccination. The J segment lost 4 bases and the V segment lost 4 bases, leaving 6 bases of the junction unmatched. This CDR3 comprises 14 residues. CDR1 SGHTA and CDR2 FQGNSA come from the germline V gene. Each CDR3 protein is one row after TCRdb ran MiXCR on the 5' RACE reads. The repertoire consists of approximately 250,000 distinct CDR3 sequences, with roughly 3.7% occurring once and the leading ten covering around 19%. Study-level results: Detected again after the booster were most primary-vaccination clones, at about 96% CD4 and approximately 90% CD8.

Ten or more counts support this clonotype. Antigen specificity is unknown. This chain links TRBV7-2 with TRBJ1-2; 7 nucleotides align to TRBD1. Sample: PBMCs, taken 15 days after the yellow fever booster vaccination. The TCR originated in a man aged 18 to 35 who received the YFV17D yellow fever vaccine. The CDR3 spells CASSSPGQFYGYTF. DNA for the CDR3: TGTGCCAGCAGCTCACCGGGACAGTTCTATGGCTACACCTTC.